This note documents a single TCR beta chain sequence. It was with random hexamers that about 0.45 to 1 ug RNA was reverse transcribed. The immunoSEQ assay covered 54 Vbeta and 13 Jbeta segments for CDR3. Using its own MiXCR run on the immunoSEQ multiplex PCR reads, TCRdb lists one record per CDR3 protein. Of over 95,000 distinct CDR3 sequences in the sample, 92% were seen once. CDR3 size: 14 residues. Germline V gene sequence: CDR1 MNHEY, CDR2 SVGEGT. V was clipped by 8 bases and J by 4 bases, with 17 bases between them. Sequencing of TCR beta was performed on blood CD8+ and CD4+ T cells. Healthy donors served as the controls. They were matched for age and sex. These data originate in a study of CD8 T cells in Susac syndrome.

The chain joins TRBV6-2 or TRBV6-3 to TRBJ2-5; D may be TRBD2 (6 bases). Sequencing input: CD4+ T cells from PBMCs. This sequence originates from a human donor in good health. In DNA, the CDR3 is TGTGCCAGCCAAGCGCTAGCGTCCCGAGAGACCCAGTACTTC. Its protein is CASQALASRETQYF.